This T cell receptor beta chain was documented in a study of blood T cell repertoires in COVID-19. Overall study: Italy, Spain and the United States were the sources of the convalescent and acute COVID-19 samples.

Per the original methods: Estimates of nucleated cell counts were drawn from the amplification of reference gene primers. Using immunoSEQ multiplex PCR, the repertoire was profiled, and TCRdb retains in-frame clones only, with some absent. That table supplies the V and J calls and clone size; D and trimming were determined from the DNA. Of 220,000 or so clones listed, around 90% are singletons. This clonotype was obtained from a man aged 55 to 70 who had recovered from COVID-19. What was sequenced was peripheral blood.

This CDR3 reads CASSASSYNEQFF. CDR3 bases: TGTGCCAGCAGCGCTAGCAGTTACAATGAGCAGTTCTTC. The chain carries TRBV9 and TRBJ2-1; TRBD2 is a possible D gene (5 bases). Looked up from germline, CDR1 is SGDLS and CDR2 is YYNGEE. Trimming removed 3 bases at V and 4 bases at J, with 8 bases between. The CDR3 is 13 amino acids.